Reported below is one TCR beta chain. The sample originates from a study of blood T cell repertoires in COVID-19. Turning to the study itself: The study drew acute and convalescent COVID-19 samples from the United States, Italy and Spain. The analysed material was cDNA or gDNA that came from T cells, B-cell-depleted T cells, or PBMCs.

As originally analysed: Using reference gene primer amplification, nucleated cell counts were estimated. The repertoire was sequenced with immunoSEQ multiplex PCR; TCRdb's copy has only in-frame clones and lacks some. For V, J and clone size, that table is used; D and trimming come from the DNA. Among over 150,000 clones listed, over 80% were seen once. Sample: peripheral blood. This TCR came from a woman of 80 years or more with active or convalescent COVID-19.

The CDR3 DNA reads TGTGCCAGCAGCTTGGGCGGGCCCTATGGCTACACCTTC. Translation: CASSLGGPYGYTF. The rearrangement links TRBV5-4 to TRBJ1-2; D is unclear. Germline CDR1 is SGHNT and CDR2 is YYREEE (reference sequence). This CDR3 comprises 13 residues. Deletions cut 0 bases from V and 4 bases from J, with 7 bases between.